The clone carrying this TCR beta chain was counted ten times or more. Its matching antigen is unknown. TCR beta CDR3 sequences were amplified from RNA transcripts. HTBI primers drove first-round RT-PCR of the TCR CDR3. Each CDR3 protein gets one entry after TCRdb re-called the multiplex PCR reads with MiXCR. This sample has a few hundred thousand distinct CDR3 sequences, with more than 15% found just once. This sample was taken from a study of T cells in Graves' hyperthyroidism and ophthalmopathy. Losses at the gene ends were 5 bases for V and 3 bases for J; bases not matched to a gene: 10. Germline CDR1 KGHDR, CDR2 SFDVKD. The CDR3 has 16 amino acids. Newly diagnosed patients aged 18 to 65 had hyperthyroidism of under 2 months' duration. Thyroid ultrasound, orbital computed tomography, clinical symptoms, and serum thyroxine and TRAb underpinned diagnoses. Study-wide results and limits: Expanded thyroid clonotypes (above 0.001) were mostly also found in blood.

The TCR sequence derives from a young woman with Graves' hyperthyroidism. This rearrangement joins TRBV24-1 to TRBJ1-1, with 8 bases matching TRBD1. Sequencing was carried out using blood. This CDR3 is CATSAGNRGAYTEAFF. For the CDR3, the DNA is TGTGCCACCAGTGCGGGAAACAGGGGGGCCTACACTGAAGCTTTCTTT.